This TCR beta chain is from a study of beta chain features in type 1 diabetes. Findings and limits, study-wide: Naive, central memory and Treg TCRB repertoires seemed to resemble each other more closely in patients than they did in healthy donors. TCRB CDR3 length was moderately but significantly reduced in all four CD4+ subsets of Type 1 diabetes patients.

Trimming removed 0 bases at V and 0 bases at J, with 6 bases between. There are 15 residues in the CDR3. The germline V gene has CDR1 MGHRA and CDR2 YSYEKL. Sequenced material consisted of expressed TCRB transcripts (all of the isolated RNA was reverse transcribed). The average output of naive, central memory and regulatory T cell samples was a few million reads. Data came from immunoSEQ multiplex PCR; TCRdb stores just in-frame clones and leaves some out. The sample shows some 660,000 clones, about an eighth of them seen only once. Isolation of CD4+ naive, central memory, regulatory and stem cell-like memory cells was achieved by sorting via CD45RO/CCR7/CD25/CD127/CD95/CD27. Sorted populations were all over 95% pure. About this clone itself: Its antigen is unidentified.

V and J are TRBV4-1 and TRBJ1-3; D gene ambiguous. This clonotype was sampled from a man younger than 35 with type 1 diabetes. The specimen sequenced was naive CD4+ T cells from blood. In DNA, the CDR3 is TGCGCCAGCAGCCAAGATGGGAACTCTGGAAACACCATATATTTT. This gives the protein CASSQDGNSGNTIYF.